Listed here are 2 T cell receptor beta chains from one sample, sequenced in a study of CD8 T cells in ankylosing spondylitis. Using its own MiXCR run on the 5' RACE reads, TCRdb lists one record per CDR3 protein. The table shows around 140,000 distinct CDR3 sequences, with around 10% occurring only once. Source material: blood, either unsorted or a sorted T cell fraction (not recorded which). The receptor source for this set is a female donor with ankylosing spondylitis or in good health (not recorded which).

The CDR3 DNA reads TGTGCCAGCAGCCGAGGCCCAGATACGCAGTATTTT. Translated, it gives CASSRGPDTQYF. J is TRBJ2-3 and V is TRBV7-3; no clear D. V lost 5 bases and J lost 4, with 7 bases in between. The CDR3 spans 12 residues. Looked up from germline, CDR1 is SGHTA and CDR2 is FQGTGA.

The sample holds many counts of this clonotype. Written as DNA, the CDR3 is TGTGCCAGCAGCCTCCGACAGGGAAAACAATCCCTCCACTTT. This sequence encodes CASSLRQGKQSLHF. The genes are TRBV14 and TRBJ1-6, with 7 bases that match TRBD1. Germline V CDR1 and CDR2: SGHDN, FVKESK. The ends lost 4 bases at V and 14 bases at J; junction bases unmatched: 11. CDR3 length: 14 residues.